This T cell receptor beta chain was captured by sequencing in a study of blood T cell repertoires in COVID-19. This clone has more than one count but fewer than ten. The V gene lost 5 bases and the J gene lost 5 bases, with 12 bases spanning the gap. In germline, CDR1 is SEHNR, CDR2 FQNEAQ (reference sequence). The CDR3 is 13 residues long. Sequenced by immunoSEQ multiplex PCR; TCRdb stores in-frame clones only, minus some. This table holds over 100,000 clones, 80% found once. Sequencing was performed on peripheral blood. The receptor's source is a human donor in a cohort sampled during active or convalescent COVID-19. The J gene is TRBJ2-5, the V gene TRBV7-9; a possible D gene is TRBD2 (5 bases). Here the CDR3 DNA reads TGTGCCAGCAGCGCCCCCGGCGGGGAGACCCAGTACTTC. It codes for CASSAPGGETQYF.